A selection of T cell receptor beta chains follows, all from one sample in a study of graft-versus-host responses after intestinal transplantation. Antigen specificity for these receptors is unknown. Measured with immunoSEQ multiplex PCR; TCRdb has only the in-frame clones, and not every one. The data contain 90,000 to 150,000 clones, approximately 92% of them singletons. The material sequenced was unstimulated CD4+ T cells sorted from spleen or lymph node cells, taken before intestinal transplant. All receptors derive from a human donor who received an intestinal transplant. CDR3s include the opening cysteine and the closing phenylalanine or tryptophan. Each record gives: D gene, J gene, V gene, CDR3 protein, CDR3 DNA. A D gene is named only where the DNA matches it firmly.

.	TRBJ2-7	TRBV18	CASSPTLVGEQYF	TGTGCCAGCTCACCGACCCTCGTGGGGGAGCAGTACTTC
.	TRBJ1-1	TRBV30	CAWREGIEAFF	TGTGCCTGGAGGGAGGGTATTGAAGCTTTCTTT
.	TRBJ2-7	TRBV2	CASSDPAPAGYEQYF	TGTGCCAGCAGTGATCCGGCACCGGCGGGCTACGAGCAGTACTTC
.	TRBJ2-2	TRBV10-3	CAIKMGLARDTGELFF	TGTGCCATCAAAATGGGGCTAGCGAGGGATACCGGGGAGCTGTTTTTT
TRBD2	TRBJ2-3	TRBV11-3	CASESGGLAGTDTQYF	TGTGCCAGCGAATCGGGGGGGCTAGCGGGAACAGATACGCAGTATTTT
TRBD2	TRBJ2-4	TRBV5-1	CASSWGGGAKNIQYF	TGCGCCAGCAGTTGGGGGGGTGGGGCCAAAAACATTCAGTACTTC
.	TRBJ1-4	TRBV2	CASSDFSDGNEKLFF	TGTGCCAGCAGTGATTTCTCGGATGGTAATGAAAAACTGTTTTTT
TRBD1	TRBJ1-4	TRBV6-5	CASSRTGGREKLFF	TGTGCCAGCAGTAGGACAGGGGGGCGGGAAAAACTGTTTTTT
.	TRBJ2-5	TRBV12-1	CASSFRDHQYQETQYF	TGTGCCAGCAGCTTTCGGGACCATCAGTACCAAGAGACCCAGTACTTC
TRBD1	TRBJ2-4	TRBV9	CASSPGQGAAKNIQYF	TGTGCCAGCAGCCCCGGACAGGGGGCAGCCAAAAACATTCAGTACTTC
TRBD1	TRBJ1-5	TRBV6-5	CASRYQGEGNQPQHF	TGTGCCAGCAGGTACCAGGGGGAAGGCAATCAGCCCCAGCATTTT
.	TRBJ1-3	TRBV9	CASSVDSSGNTIYF	TGTGCCAGCAGCGTAGATAGCTCTGGAAACACCATATATTTT
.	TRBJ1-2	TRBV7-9	CASSPLHSGYTF	TGTGCCAGCAGCCCGCTACATTCCGGCTACACCTTC
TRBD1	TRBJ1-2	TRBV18	CASSPGAGGIYGYTF	TGTGCCAGCTCACCGGGGGCAGGGGGAATATATGGCTACACCTTC